This T cell receptor beta chain was sequenced in a study of cytomegalovirus exposure and HLA in healthy donors. Study results and limitations: The productive fraction for most TCR beta V segments was about 87% or about 30% in an earlier analysis.

J gave up 5 bases and V 7 bases, and 11 bases lay outside the gene matches. Germline values: CDR1 GTSNPN, CDR2 SVGIG (reference sequence). The CDR3 spans 14 residues. To note about this clone: Its antigen is undetermined.

It was with 60 Vbeta and 13 Jbeta primers that the PCR ran. Sequencing used immunoSEQ multiplex PCR; TCRdb keeps in-frame clones, though not all of them. This sample carries around 170,000 clones, around 80% of them seen once, and the ten largest clones take approximately 1.5%. The chain is built from TRBV30 and TRBJ2-5; 9 bases line up with TRBD2. The clonotype was recovered from a man aged 35 to 55 in good health and CMV-seronegative. Sequencing used PBMCs. CDR3 loop: CASGVAGVWETQYF. The CDR3 nucleotides are TGTGCCTCGGGGGTAGCGGGAGTTTGGGAGACCCAGTACTTC.